This TCR beta chain was obtained from a study of blood T cell repertoires in COVID-19. Overall study context: Whether acute or convalescent, the COVID-19 samples came from the United States, Italy and Spain.

The CDR3 contains 16 residues. Germline V gene data show CDR1 as MGHDK and CDR2 as SYGVNS. V gave up 0 bases and J gave up 1 base; unmatched junction bases: 2. Repertoires were generated with immunoSEQ multiplex PCR, while TCRdb's copy carries only in-frame clones and drops some. Here the sample spans some 110,000 clones, 80% to 90% being singletons. Sequenced input: peripheral blood. The origin of this receptor is a middle-aged man with acute or convalescent COVID-19. The chain has TRBV25-1 and TRBJ2-2; 7 bases fit TRBD1. CDR3 coding DNA: TGTGCCAGCAGTGAATATCGGACAGGGAACACCGGGGAGCTGTTTTTT. Its translation: CASSEYRTGNTGELFF.